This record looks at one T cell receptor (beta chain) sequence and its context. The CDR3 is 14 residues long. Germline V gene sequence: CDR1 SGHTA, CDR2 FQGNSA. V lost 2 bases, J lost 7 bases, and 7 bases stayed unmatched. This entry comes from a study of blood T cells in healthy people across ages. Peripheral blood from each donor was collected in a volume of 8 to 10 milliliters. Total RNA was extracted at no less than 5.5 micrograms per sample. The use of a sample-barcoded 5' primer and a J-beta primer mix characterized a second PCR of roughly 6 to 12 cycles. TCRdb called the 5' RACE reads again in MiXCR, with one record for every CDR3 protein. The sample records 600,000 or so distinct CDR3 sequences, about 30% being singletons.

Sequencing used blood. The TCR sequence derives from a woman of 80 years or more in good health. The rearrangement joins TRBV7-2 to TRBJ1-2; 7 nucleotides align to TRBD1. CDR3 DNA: TGTGCCAGCAGCTTATCACCAGGGGGGGGTGGCTACACCTTC. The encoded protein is CASSLSPGGGGYTF.